This TCR beta chain was profiled in a study of control samples from healthy donors and cancer patients. CDR1 and CDR2 from the germline V gene are LGHDT and YNNKEL (reference sequence). The CDR3 extends over 15 amino acids. Trimming stripped 1 base from V and 6 bases from J, with 10 bases between. Measured with immunoSEQ multiplex PCR; TCRdb has only the in-frame clones, and not every one. The repertoire holds 120,000 or so clones, with over 80% as singletons. The specimen was PBMCs. The sequence was collected from a man older than 75 with head and neck cancer. The genes are TRBV3-1 (or the pseudogene TRBV3-2) and TRBJ1-6; D possibly corresponds to TRBD1 (5 bases). Written as DNA, the CDR3 is TGTGCCAGCAGCCAAGGAAGGGGCAGTAATTCACCCCTCCACTTT. This encodes CASSQGRGSNSPLHF.